Below are 3 T cell receptor beta chains sequenced from a single sample in a study of CD8 T cells in ankylosing spondylitis. Findings of the study overall: It appeared that ankylosing spondylitis blood was characterized by a TCR beta motif of under ten highly homologous variants.

TCRdb used MiXCR to reprocess the 5' RACE reads, holding one entry per CDR3 protein. The table records 330,000 or so distinct CDR3 sequences, roughly 8% of them present only once. Their antigen targets remain unknown. Specimen: blood, either unsorted or a sorted T cell fraction (not recorded which). The receptor source for this set is a male donor with ankylosing spondylitis.

The chain joins TRBV7-2 to TRBJ2-7, with 8 bases fitting TRBD1. The CDR3 loop spans 16 amino acids. V shed 5 bases and J 4 bases; nucleotides not matched to a gene: 13. From germline, CDR1 is SGHTA and CDR2 FQGNSA. CDR3 DNA: TGTGCCAGCAGCCGTTCCGGACAGGGAGTAGGGTACGAGCAGTACTTC. Protein: CASSRSGQGVGYEQYF.

The table lists this clonotype with many counts. V usage is TRBV29-1 and J usage is TRBJ2-1; 9 nucleotides match TRBD1. This CDR3 is 13 amino acids long. Germline lookup yields CDR1 SQVTM and CDR2 ANQGSEA. V shed 7 bases and J 8 bases; nucleotides not matched to a gene: 9. CDR3 protein: CSAWDRVIYEQFF. DNA for the CDR3: TGCAGCGCATGGGACAGGGTAATCTATGAGCAGTTCTTC.

This clonotype has only a few counts. The chain's CDR3 is CAEGGANTGELFF. The CDR3 bases are TGTGCAGAAGGGGGTGCGAACACCGGGGAGCTGTTTTTT. The V and J genes are TRBV7-8 and TRBJ2-2; the D gene is possibly TRBD1 (6 bases). Per germline, CDR1 SGHVS and CDR2 FQNEAQ. The CDR3 contains 13 residues.